The TCR beta chain described here comes from a study of identical twins' blood T cells. V was trimmed by 7 bases and J by 7 bases, leaving 14 bases between them. CDR1 and CDR2 from the germline V gene are SNHLY and FYNNEI. The CDR3 consists of 13 residues. Each TCR cDNA library carried sample-specific barcodes on both ends. In TCRdb, the 5' RACE reads were re-called with MiXCR into one record per CDR3 protein. Counted here are 300,000 to 450,000 distinct CDR3 sequences, roughly 31% occurring once; the ten biggest clones make up about 6%. This clonotype has a handful of counts. Sequencing was done on a sample of PBMCs. This sequence was found in a woman aged 18 to 49 in good health. The chain joins TRBV2 to TRBJ2-1, with TRBD2 as a possible D gene (6 bases). The CDR3 region has the DNA TGTGCCAGCAAAGGCGGGATGGGGAATGAGCAGTTCTTC. Protein: CASKGGMGNEQFF. The variable domain in full, with the rest retrieved from reference TRBV2 and TRBJ2-1, is EPEVTQTPSHQVTQMGQEVILRCVPISNHLYFYWYRQILGQKVEFLVSFYNNEISEKSEIFDDQFSVERPDGSNFTLKIRSTKLEDSAMYFCASKGGMGNEQFFGPGTRLTVL.